This is a list of T cell receptor beta chains from one sample in a study of blood T cell repertoires in COVID-19. Measured with immunoSEQ multiplex PCR; TCRdb has only the in-frame clones, and not every one. The repertoire includes about 150,000 clones, more than 75% of them detected once, and roughly 4.9% sits in the top ten. Sequenced sample: peripheral blood. The receptors derive from a human donor in a cohort sampled during active COVID-19. CDR3s include the opening cysteine and the closing phenylalanine or tryptophan. The order of the fields is CDR3 protein, V gene, D gene, J gene. The D gene is left open where the match is weak.

CDR3 protein: CASSDKQSLYGYTF; V gene: TRBV25-1; D gene: .; J gene: TRBJ1-2
CDR3 protein: CASRGGTGGYNEQFF; V gene: TRBV2; D gene: TRBD1; J gene: TRBJ2-1
CDR3 protein: CASSRGPGQGAMAEAFF; V gene: TRBV11-2; D gene: TRBD1; J gene: TRBJ1-1
CDR3 protein: CASSERISGVAKNIQYF; V gene: TRBV2; D gene: .; J gene: TRBJ2-4
CDR3 protein: CASSSGPGGSPLHF; V gene: TRBV19; D gene: .; J gene: TRBJ1-6
CDR3 protein: CASSPDRVGTEAFF; V gene: TRBV3-1/TRBV3-2; D gene: TRBD1; J gene: TRBJ1-1
CDR3 protein: CASSVVPSGLTDTQYF; V gene: TRBV9; D gene: .; J gene: TRBJ2-3
CDR3 protein: CASSPGTSGSYNEQFF; V gene: TRBV18; D gene: TRBD2; J gene: TRBJ2-1
CDR3 protein: CASNPGLAGADTGELFF; V gene: TRBV3-1/TRBV3-2; D gene: TRBD2; J gene: TRBJ2-2
CDR3 protein: CSGTQGMGNTIYF; V gene: TRBV29-1; D gene: TRBD1; J gene: TRBJ1-3
CDR3 protein: CASSPGQSYEQYF; V gene: TRBV28; D gene: TRBD1; J gene: TRBJ2-7
CDR3 protein: CASSEGAGDGYTF; V gene: TRBV6-1; D gene: .; J gene: TRBJ1-2
CDR3 protein: CASSSQVPTQYF; V gene: TRBV2; D gene: .; J gene: TRBJ2-3
CDR3 protein: CASSELDRGPGDSPLHF; V gene: TRBV2; D gene: TRBD1; J gene: TRBJ1-6
CDR3 protein: CASSQDLTGGGGGELFF; V gene: TRBV4-2; D gene: .; J gene: TRBJ2-2
CDR3 protein: CASSQDPRFMNTEAFF; V gene: TRBV3-1/TRBV3-2; D gene: .; J gene: TRBJ1-1
CDR3 protein: CASSLGPDLLGNTIYF; V gene: TRBV7-3; D gene: .; J gene: TRBJ1-3
CDR3 protein: CASSTLLAGAPEAFF; V gene: TRBV9; D gene: .; J gene: TRBJ1-1
CDR3 protein: CASSQGRGPYEQYF; V gene: TRBV3-1/TRBV3-2; D gene: .; J gene: TRBJ2-7
CDR3 protein: CASSLGPRSHNSPLHF; V gene: TRBV7-8; D gene: .; J gene: TRBJ1-6
CDR3 protein: CSVRTSGNMNEQFF; V gene: TRBV29-1; D gene: TRBD2; J gene: TRBJ2-1
CDR3 protein: CASSQYTGVGSPLHF; V gene: TRBV4-1; D gene: TRBD1; J gene: TRBJ1-6
CDR3 protein: CASSQGRSAEAFF; V gene: TRBV6-5; D gene: .; J gene: TRBJ1-1
CDR3 protein: CASSQDDAGGTREQFF; V gene: TRBV4-1; D gene: TRBD2; J gene: TRBJ2-1
CDR3 protein: CASEDPTGNEQYF; V gene: TRBV6-5; D gene: TRBD1; J gene: TRBJ2-7
CDR3 protein: CASSYSWAGEAFF; V gene: TRBV6-5; D gene: .; J gene: TRBJ1-1
CDR3 protein: CASSYGGTGLYPTGEQYF; V gene: TRBV5-1; D gene: TRBD1; J gene: TRBJ2-7
CDR3 protein: CASSFQGNEKLFF; V gene: TRBV11-1; D gene: .; J gene: TRBJ1-4
CDR3 protein: CASSVGGGRANEKLFF; V gene: TRBV9; D gene: TRBD1; J gene: TRBJ1-4
CDR3 protein: CASQPGISGTAYNEQFF; V gene: TRBV9; D gene: TRBD2; J gene: TRBJ2-1
CDR3 protein: CATIPPRGAGELFF; V gene: TRBV24-1; D gene: .; J gene: TRBJ2-2
CDR3 protein: CAWNRQGTNYGYTF; V gene: TRBV30; D gene: TRBD1; J gene: TRBJ1-2
CDR3 protein: CASSQEMSGSYNSPLHF; V gene: TRBV3-1/TRBV3-2; D gene: .; J gene: TRBJ1-6
CDR3 protein: CASRRTGVVTGELFF; V gene: TRBV6-5; D gene: TRBD1; J gene: TRBJ2-2
CDR3 protein: CASSRAGQGARGYTF; V gene: TRBV5-4; D gene: TRBD1; J gene: TRBJ1-2
CDR3 protein: CASSLAVRGGLETDTQYF; V gene: TRBV19; D gene: TRBD2; J gene: TRBJ2-3
CDR3 protein: CASSWGLAGGIYEQYF; V gene: TRBV5-4; D gene: TRBD2; J gene: TRBJ2-7
CDR3 protein: CASTIQTGSEAFF; V gene: TRBV2; D gene: TRBD1; J gene: TRBJ1-1
CDR3 protein: CSASDPSGRYPYNEQFF; V gene: TRBV20-1; D gene: TRBD2; J gene: TRBJ2-1
CDR3 protein: CASRGSGGSTEAFF; V gene: TRBV19; D gene: TRBD1; J gene: TRBJ1-1
CDR3 protein: CAWSVGQAYSNQPQHF; V gene: TRBV30; D gene: TRBD1; J gene: TRBJ1-5
CDR3 protein: CASSQDPSSLAGPYNEQFF; V gene: TRBV3-1/TRBV3-2; D gene: TRBD2; J gene: TRBJ2-1
CDR3 protein: CASSLNRGGNGELFF; V gene: TRBV3-1/TRBV3-2; D gene: TRBD1; J gene: TRBJ2-2
CDR3 protein: CASSQAEEYYGYTF; V gene: TRBV4-2; D gene: .; J gene: TRBJ1-2
CDR3 protein: CASEGSGRNEQFF; V gene: TRBV10-2; D gene: TRBD2; J gene: TRBJ2-1
CDR3 protein: CASSDLAGGPLVTDTQYF; V gene: TRBV27; D gene: TRBD2; J gene: TRBJ2-3
CDR3 protein: CASSMRSSTNEKLFF; V gene: TRBV19; D gene: .; J gene: TRBJ1-4
CDR3 protein: CASSLASGDYGYTF; V gene: TRBV6-2/TRBV6-3; D gene: .; J gene: TRBJ1-2
CDR3 protein: CASSSTGDRGADTQYF; V gene: TRBV7-3; D gene: TRBD1; J gene: TRBJ2-3
CDR3 protein: CAIRGQSYGYTF; V gene: TRBV2; D gene: TRBD1; J gene: TRBJ1-2